The 30 T cell receptor beta chains reported below all come from one sample, sequenced in a study of HIV-infected patients and healthy controls. No cell fractionation was done, so the repertoire covers all unsorted peripheral blood T cells. Alpha and beta constant-region primers primed reverse transcription of approximately 460 ng RNA. Using multiplexing indices, alpha and beta chain libraries were generated apart by chain-specific third strand synthesis. TCRdb processed the 5' RACE reads anew with MiXCR; each CDR3 protein has one entry. The sample lists fewer than 25,000 distinct CDR3 sequences, roughly 8.9% occurring once. Sequenced material: blood. The source of these receptors is an adult in good health.

The rearrangement uses TRBV12-3 or TRBV12-4 and TRBJ2-5; D call uncertain. Trimming removed 6 bases from V and 6 bases from J, with 11 bases in between. CDR3 length: 12 residues. The CDR3 sequence: CASSPLWQTQYF. DNA for the CDR3: TGTGCCAGCAGCCCACTCTGGCAGACCCAGTACTTC.

This clonotype was recorded many times. The chain links TRBV20-1 to TRBJ2-7; TRBD2 matches at 8 bases. The length of the CDR3 is 14 residues. Germline V lookup: CDR1 DFQATT, CDR2 SNEGSKA (reference sequence). The ends lost 6 bases at V and 0 bases at J; junction bases unmatched: 7. The CDR3 sequence is CSALGGLDSYEQYF. The CDR3 nucleotides read TGCAGTGCCCTTGGGGGACTAGACTCCTACGAGCAGTACTTC.

Here the CDR3 DNA reads TGTGCCAGCAGGTACAGCTCCTACAATGAGCAGTTCTTC. Encoded protein: CASRYSSYNEQFF. V and J are TRBV6-5 and TRBJ2-1; no definite D call. V shed 6 bases and J shed 0 bases, with 6 bases lying between them. This CDR3 region has 13 residues. Germline CDR1 reads MNHEY; CDR2 reads SVGAGI.

By share, this clonotype ranks as medium-sized. The chain links TRBV6-5 to TRBJ2-7; D call uncertain. The CDR3 has 13 residues. Deletions cut 6 bases from V and 1 base from J, with 10 bases between. In germline, CDR1 is MNHEY, CDR2 SVGAGI. The chain's CDR3 is CASRRLQSYEQYF. The CDR3 DNA sequence: TGTGCCAGCAGGAGATTGCAGTCCTACGAGCAGTACTTC.

This clonotype has at least ten counts. The chain recombines TRBV7-2 with TRBJ2-7, with D possibly matching TRBD2 (6 bases). V was shortened by 1 base and J by 6 bases, with 16 bases between the two germline ends. Germline CDR1 and CDR2: SGHTA and FQGNSA. The CDR3 totals 15 residues. The chain's CDR3 is CASSLDGSSVREQYF. DNA of the CDR3: TGTGCCAGCAGCTTAGACGGGAGTTCGGTCCGCGAGCAGTACTTC.

This clonotype is medium-sized by share. The chain recombines TRBV2 with TRBJ1-5; D might be TRBD1 (5 bases). Germline values: CDR1 SNHLY, CDR2 FYNNEI. This CDR3 has 13 residues. Trimming removed 4 bases at V and 4 bases at J, with 8 bases between. CDR3 region: CASSAEGNQPQHF. The CDR3 DNA sequence: TGTGCCAGCAGTGCTGAGGGGAATCAGCCCCAGCATTTT.

At least ten counts were recorded for this clonotype. The chain is built from TRBV18 and TRBJ1-5; possible D gene TRBD1, 5 bases. CDR3 length: 14 residues. V lost 4 bases, J lost 3 bases, and 10 bases lay in between. Germline V gene sequence: CDR1 KGHSH, CDR2 LQKENI. Here the CDR3 reads CASSRGRDNQPQHF. The DNA for the CDR3 is TGTGCCAGCTCACGGGGCAGGGACAATCAGCCCCAGCATTTT.

Worth noting for this clonotype: A much larger clone is a single base away; this may be a read error. The rearrangement joins TRBV9 to TRBJ2-3; D is ambiguous. This CDR3 is 13 amino acids long. Germline V CDR1 and CDR2: SGDLS, YYNGEE. CDR3 in amino acids: CASSVESPDTQNF. The CDR3 DNA reads as TGTGCCAGCAGCGTAGAATCCCCAGATACGCAGAATTTT.

This clonotype was counted many times. V gene TRBV11-2 combines with J gene TRBJ1-1, with D tentatively TRBD1 (5 bases). The V gene's germline CDR1 is SGHAT and CDR2 FQNNGV. V lost 5 bases and J lost 2, with 9 bases in between. The length of the CDR3 is 13 residues. CDR3 DNA sequence: TGTGCCAGCAGCACGACAGAAAACACTGAAGCTTTCTTT. Translated: CASSTTENTEAFF. The full variable domain, with the rest looked up from reference TRBV11-2 and TRBJ1-1, is EAGVAQSPRYKIIEKRQSVAFWCNPISGHATLYWYQQILGQGPKLLIQFQNNGVVDDSQLPKDRFSAERLKGVDSTLKIQPAKLEDSAVYLCASSTTENTEAFFGQGTRLTVV.

This clonotype was found many times. This sequence joins TRBV20-1 and TRBJ2-1, with TRBD1 as a possible D gene (5 bases). Germline assignment: CDR1 DFQATT and CDR2 SNEGSKA (reference sequence). The CDR3 consists of 14 residues. CDR3 in amino acids: CSQTRQLLINEQFF. As DNA, the CDR3 is TGCAGCCAAACCCGACAGCTCCTGATCAATGAGCAGTTCTTC.

This clonotype was recorded a few times. This sequence joins TRBV6-1 and TRBJ1-5; the D is unclear. Germline CDR1 is MNHNS and CDR2 is SASEGT. The CDR3 runs 13 residues. V was cut by 8 bases and J by 2 bases, with 10 bases left in between. CDR3 residues: CASEGVGNQPQHF. The CDR3 nucleotides are TGTGCCAGCGAGGGAGTTGGCAATCAGCCCCAGCATTTT.

This clonotype was recorded a few times. The J gene is TRBJ1-2, the V gene TRBV5-6; unclear D gene. Trimming cost V 3 bases and J 0 bases, with 12 bases left between them. The V gene's germline CDR1 is SGHDT and CDR2 YYEEEE. CDR3 size: 15 residues. CDR3 coding DNA: TGTGCCAGCAGCTCGACAAGATTAGCTAACTATGGCTACACCTTC. Translating gives CASSSTRLANYGYTF.

The table lists this clonotype with a few counts. Germline and junction disagree at one end, which may indicate a read error. The chain combines TRBV18 with TRBJ1-1; D possibly corresponds to TRBD1 (5 bases). The germline V gene has CDR1 KGHSH and CDR2 LQKENI. The CDR3 runs 16 residues. The CDR3 here is CATSSVRGGRGTEAFF. In DNA, the CDR3 is TGTGCCACCTCATCCGTTCGGGGGGGTAGGGGCACTGAAGCTTTCTTT.

Many counts were recorded for this clonotype. This chain joins TRBV19 and TRBJ1-5; D might be TRBD1 (6 bases). Per germline, CDR1 LNHDA and CDR2 SQIVND (reference sequence). This CDR3 region has 15 residues. Trimming took off 1 base at V and 5 bases at J, with 12 bases between the two ends. The CDR3 spells CASSIVGGIDQPQHF. The CDR3 nucleotides are TGTGCCAGTAGTATAGTAGGGGGTATCGATCAGCCCCAGCATTTT.

The sample holds many counts of this clonotype. The chain joins TRBV6-6 to TRBJ2-1, with D possibly matching TRBD1 (5 bases). Trimming shortened V by 2 bases and J by 2 bases, and 10 bases separated the two germline ends. Germline CDR1 is MNHNY and CDR2 is SVGAGI (reference sequence). The CDR3 is made up of 15 amino acids. The chain's CDR3 is CASSYSDSTYNEQFF. In DNA form, the CDR3 reads TGTGCCAGCAGTTACAGCGACAGTACCTACAATGAGCAGTTCTTC.

This clonotype counts as medium-sized. The rearrangement joins TRBV19 to TRBJ2-7, with 7 bases lining up with TRBD1. The length of the CDR3 is 14 residues. J gave up 4 bases and V 3 bases, and 6 bases lay outside the gene matches. Germline loops: CDR1 LNHDA, CDR2 SQIVND (reference sequence). Here the CDR3 DNA reads TGTGCCAGTAGTATTGGGACAGCGAAATACGAGCAGTACTTC. Amino acids: CASSIGTAKYEQYF.

The V gene is TRBV7-2, the J gene TRBJ1-5; tentative D call: TRBD1 (5 bases). Trimming removed 0 bases at V and 8 bases at J, with 17 bases between. The CDR3 is made up of 16 amino acids. Germline values: CDR1 SGHTA, CDR2 FQGNSA. CDR3 loop: CASSLAGQGIWEPQHF. CDR3 in DNA: TGTGCCAGCAGCTTAGCGGGGCAGGGTATTTGGGAGCCCCAGCATTTT. The variable domain in full, with the rest retrieved from reference TRBV7-2 and TRBJ1-5, is GAGVSQSPSNKVTEKGKDVELRCDPISGHTALYWYRQSLGQGLEFLIYFQGNSAPDKSGLPSDRFSAERTGGSVSTLTIQRTQQEDSAVYLCASSLAGQGIWEPQHFGDGTRLSIL.

The chain has TRBV20-1 and TRBJ1-1; TRBD1 is a possible D gene (6 bases). Trimming stripped 6 bases from V and 4 bases from J, with 18 bases between. The CDR3 is 14 residues long. CDR1 is DFQATT, CDR2 SNEGSKA, per germline (reference sequence). Here the CDR3 reads CSAGGRTQGTEAFF. CDR3 sequence (DNA): TGCAGTGCGGGGGGCAGAACCCAGGGCACTGAAGCTTTCTTT.

This clonotype was observed at least ten times. DNA for the CDR3: TGCAGCGTTGAAGGGGCTAGCGGGGGGGCCGCAGATACGCAGTATTTT. It specifies CSVEGASGGAADTQYF. The chain employs TRBV29-1 and TRBJ2-3; 12 positions match TRBD2. Germline V gene sequence: CDR1 SQVTM, CDR2 ANQGSEA. The V gene end was trimmed by 1 base and the J gene end by 4 bases; junction bases not matched to a gene: 6. The CDR3 loop spans 16 amino acids.

This clonotype was detected ten times or more. J is TRBJ1-1 and V is TRBV12-3 or TRBV12-4; 7 bases match TRBD1. V shed 4 bases, J shed 1 base, and the junction held 0 bases outside the gene matches. This CDR3 contains 13 residues. The CDR3 bases are TGTGCCAGCAGTTGGACAGGGAACACTGAAGCTTTCTTT. Amino acids: CASSWTGNTEAFF.

This clonotype was counted between two and nine times. J is TRBJ2-5 and V is TRBV28, with D possibly being TRBD2 (5 bases). CDR3 length equals 11 residues. Germline V gives CDR1 MDHEN, CDR2 SYDVKM. With 7 bases removed from V and 7 bases from J, the gap between germline ends came to 10 bases. Here the CDR3 DNA reads TGTGCCAGCAAGCTAGAGGGGACCCAGTACTTC. It yields the protein CASKLEGTQYF.

This clonotype came up a few times. V usage is TRBV28 and J usage is TRBJ1-1, with D unclear. The CDR3 contains 14 residues. From germline, CDR1 is MDHEN and CDR2 SYDVKM. Trimming cost V 8 bases and J 4 bases, with 17 bases left between them. Here the CDR3 reads CASGDHSDSTEAFF. The CDR3 DNA follows: TGTGCCAGCGGGGATCATTCAGATAGCACTGAAGCTTTCTTT.

The table lists this clonotype with many counts. The chain combines TRBV20-1 with TRBJ2-2; D gene unclear. Germline V gene data show CDR1 as DFQATT and CDR2 as SNEGSKA (reference sequence). The CDR3 sequence is 11 residues long. Trimming removed 0 bases at V and 7 bases at J, with 3 bases between. CDR3 protein: CSAREDGELFF. CDR3 nucleotide sequence: TGCAGTGCTAGAGAAGACGGGGAGCTGTTTTTT.

V usage is TRBV20-1 and J usage is TRBJ2-3; D ambiguous. Germline-derived CDR1 and CDR2 are DFQATT and SNEGSKA (reference sequence). This CDR3 comprises 12 residues. Between the trimmed V and J ends, which lost 7 bases and 5 bases, there was a span of 13 bases. The CDR3 reads CSGGWKIDTQYF. In DNA form, the CDR3 reads TGCAGTGGTGGGTGGAAAATAGATACGCAGTATTTT.

In its sample, this clonotype was seen many times. The genes are TRBV5-1 and TRBJ2-1; TRBD1 is a possible D gene (6 bases). V shed 2 bases and J shed 6 bases, with 9 bases lying between them. There are 13 residues in the CDR3. The germline V gene encodes CDR1 SGHRS and CDR2 YFSETQ. This CDR3 reads CASSFGRGNEQFF. CDR3 nucleotides: TGCGCCAGCAGCTTCGGCAGGGGCAATGAGCAGTTCTTC.

The V and J genes are TRBV6-2 or TRBV6-3 and TRBJ2-7, with no clear D. From germline, CDR1 is MNHEY and CDR2 SVGEGT. V was clipped by 2 bases and J by 7 bases, with 18 bases between them. CDR3 length: 15 amino acids. The CDR3 spells CASSYAAGPSGEQYF. CDR3 nucleotide sequence: TGTGCCAGCAGTTACGCCGCAGGCCCCTCCGGTGAGCAGTACTTC.

The gene calls are TRBV28 and TRBJ2-2; 11 bases line up with TRBD2. Germline CDR1 reads MDHEN; CDR2 reads SYDVKM. The CDR3 consists of 15 residues. V dropped 5 bases and J dropped 1; count of bases not matched to a gene: 0. The CDR3 nucleotides are TGTGCCAGCAGTACTAGCGGGAGGAACACCGGGGAGCTGTTTTTT. Translation gives CASSTSGRNTGELFF.

This clonotype was recorded at least ten times. The chain has TRBV19 and TRBJ2-5; D is unclear. The CDR3 extends over 12 amino acids. V shed 6 bases and J shed 2 bases, with 7 bases lying between them. CDR1 and CDR2 (germline): LNHDA, SQIVND (reference sequence). This CDR3 reads CASSRLQETQYF. The CDR3 DNA reads as TGTGCCAGTAGCCGTCTGCAAGAGACCCAGTACTTC. Full variable domain (missing parts from reference TRBV19 and TRBJ2-5): DGGITQSPKYLFRKEGQNVTLSCEQNLNHDAMYWYRQDPGQGLRLIYYSQIVNDFQKGDIAEGYSVSREKKESFPLTVTSAQKNPTAFYLCASSRLQETQYFGPGTRLLVL.

This clonotype was found many times. The genes are TRBV12-3 or TRBV12-4 and TRBJ2-3; perhaps TRBD1 as D (5 bases). The CDR3 length is 13 residues. V was pared by 6 bases and J by 6 bases, with 13 bases between. CDR3 nucleotides: TGTGCCAGCAGCCTCACAGGTTCCGATACGCAGTATTTT. Amino acid sequence: CASSLTGSDTQYF.

This clonotype qualifies as medium-sized. The chain employs TRBV6-5 and TRBJ1-2; no clear D. Germline CDR1 and CDR2: MNHEY and SVGAGI. The CDR3 runs 15 residues. The V gene lost 2 bases and the J gene lost 0 bases, with 10 bases spanning the gap. CDR3 nucleotide sequence: TGTGCCAGCAGTTACGCGGCCTTAGCTAACTATGGCTACACCTTC. It encodes CASSYAALANYGYTF.